This section outlines one T cell receptor beta chain sequence together with its context. Antigen unknown. These data are taken from a study of OX40 agonist ivuxolimab in advanced cancers. Study-level information: Patients took ivuxolimab, an agonistic anti-OX40 (CD134) antibody.

Trimming took 0 bases from V and 3 from J, leaving 6 bases between them. Germline CDR1 SGDLS, CDR2 YYNGEE. This CDR3 spans 13 amino acids. Using immunoSEQ multiplex PCR, the repertoire was profiled, and TCRdb retains in-frame clones only, with some absent. The repertoire holds tens of thousands of clones, with 83% as singletons. Exclusion applied to patients with autoimmune disease history or systemic immunosuppression. Study outcomes and limitations: Certain nonresponders additionally had low normalized T-cell clonal expansion.

The chain combines TRBV9 with TRBJ1-1; no definite D call. The sample was CD4+ or CD8+ T cells sorted from blood, taken in a trial of the OX40 agonist ivuxolimab. The sequence was collected from an adult with an advanced solid tumor such as melanoma, head and neck, liver or kidney cancer. The CDR3 protein is CASSVAGDTEAFF. Here the CDR3 DNA reads TGTGCCAGCAGCGTAGCTGGGGACACTGAAGCTTTCTTT.